Listed below are T cell receptor beta chains from one sample, sequenced in a study of beta chain features in type 1 diabetes. The data were produced by immunoSEQ multiplex PCR, yet TCRdb's version contains in-frame clones alone and is incomplete. Of some 150,000 clones listed, about 10% are singletons. The sequencing input was naive CD4+ T cells from blood. The receptors here all came from a man aged 18 to 30 in good health. Both conserved end residues are part of each CDR3. Fields, in order: J gene, D gene, clone size, V gene, CDR3 DNA, CDR3 protein. A D gene is named only where the DNA matches it firmly. Rows give clone size only sometimes, using once, few, many, or a class for an expanded clone.

j_gene: TRBJ2-7; d_gene: TRBD1; abundance: few; v_gene: TRBV9; CDR3nt: TGTGCCAGCAGCCTCGGACAGGGGAGCTACGAGCAGTACTTC; CDR3aa: CASSLGQGSYEQYF
j_gene: TRBJ2-5; d_gene: -; abundance: few; v_gene: TRBV6-1; CDR3nt: TGTGCCAGCAGTGGCGACCTGACTAAAACAAAAGAGACCCAGTACTTC; CDR3aa: CASSGDLTKTKETQYF
j_gene: TRBJ2-2; d_gene: TRBD1; abundance: -; v_gene: TRBV11-3; CDR3nt: TGTGCCAGCAGCTCTGGGACAGGGGTGGCCGGGGAGCTGTTTTTT; CDR3aa: CASSSGTGVAGELFF
j_gene: TRBJ2-1; d_gene: TRBD1; abundance: -; v_gene: TRBV4-1; CDR3nt: TGCGCCAGCAGCTTCCCGGACAGGGGCTACAATGAGCAGTTCTTC; CDR3aa: CASSFPDRGYNEQFF
j_gene: TRBJ1-2; d_gene: TRBD1; abundance: -; v_gene: TRBV5-1; CDR3nt: TGCGCCAGCAGCTGGGGCGGGACAGGAGATTTTAACTATGGCTACACCTTC; CDR3aa: CASSWGGTGDFNYGYTF
j_gene: TRBJ1-4; d_gene: -; abundance: -; v_gene: TRBV5-1; CDR3nt: TGCGCCAGCAGCTTGGGCCAGGGTGGCAAAACTAATGAAAAACTGTTTTTT; CDR3aa: CASSLGQGGKTNEKLFF
j_gene: TRBJ2-7; d_gene: TRBD2; abundance: -; v_gene: TRBV5-4; CDR3nt: TGTGCCAGCACCGTGACTAGCGGGGGGGACTACGAGCAGTACTTC; CDR3aa: CASTVTSGGDYEQYF
j_gene: TRBJ2-5; d_gene: TRBD2; abundance: -; v_gene: TRBV11-2; CDR3nt: TGTGCCAGCAGCTTAGGGACTAGCGGGGGGGCGGTGACCCAGTACTTC; CDR3aa: CASSLGTSGGAVTQYF
j_gene: TRBJ2-7; d_gene: TRBD1; abundance: few; v_gene: TRBV18; CDR3nt: TGTGCCAGCTCACCGGGACAGGGGGTCTACGAGCAGTACTTC; CDR3aa: CASSPGQGVYEQYF
j_gene: TRBJ1-2; d_gene: TRBD1; abundance: once; v_gene: TRBV6-4; CDR3nt: TGTGCCAGCAGTGGCGCCGGGACAGGGGGCGGTGGCTACACCTTC; CDR3aa: CASSGAGTGGGGYTF
j_gene: TRBJ2-2; d_gene: -; abundance: few; v_gene: TRBV5-4; CDR3nt: TGTGCCAGCAGCTCGGGGATAAACACCGGGGAGCTGTTTTTT; CDR3aa: CASSSGINTGELFF
j_gene: TRBJ1-1; d_gene: TRBD1; abundance: few; v_gene: TRBV11-2; CDR3nt: TGTGCCAGCAGAGGGGGACAGCAGAACACTGAAGCTTTCTTT; CDR3aa: CASRGGQQNTEAFF
j_gene: TRBJ2-1; d_gene: -; abundance: -; v_gene: TRBV5-8; CDR3nt: TGTGCCAGCAGCTCGTTTCGAATAGGGGCCTACAATGAGCAGTTCTTC; CDR3aa: CASSSFRIGAYNEQFF
j_gene: TRBJ2-4; d_gene: -; abundance: -; v_gene: TRBV28; CDR3nt: TGTGCCAGCAGTTTAGTAGGGGGATCCAAAAACATTCAGTACTTC; CDR3aa: CASSLVGGSKNIQYF
j_gene: TRBJ2-1; d_gene: TRBD2; abundance: few; v_gene: TRBV25-1; CDR3nt: TGTGCCAGCAGTGAGTCGGGGGGGCCTTACAATGAGCAGTTCTTC; CDR3aa: CASSESGGPYNEQFF
j_gene: TRBJ2-2; d_gene: -; abundance: -; v_gene: TRBV19; CDR3nt: TGTGCCAGTAGTATTTACCCCGGGGTATTGGCCGGGGAGCTGTTTTTT; CDR3aa: CASSIYPGVLAGELFF
j_gene: TRBJ2-5; d_gene: -; abundance: -; v_gene: TRBV7-2; CDR3nt: TGTGCCAGCAGCTTTACTAGAGAAGAGACCCAGTACTTC; CDR3aa: CASSFTREETQYF
j_gene: TRBJ2-5; d_gene: TRBD2; abundance: -; v_gene: TRBV7-2; CDR3nt: TGTGCCAGCAGCTTACAGTCGGGGGGGGGAGAGACCCAGTACTTC; CDR3aa: CASSLQSGGGETQYF
j_gene: TRBJ1-5; d_gene: -; abundance: -; v_gene: TRBV5-1; CDR3nt: TGCGCCAGCAGCTTGGAGGGGTATCAGCCCCAGCATTTT; CDR3aa: CASSLEGYQPQHF
j_gene: TRBJ2-7; d_gene: TRBD1; abundance: -; v_gene: TRBV5-8; CDR3nt: TGTGCCAGCAGCGAGGGACAGGGCTCAGGGTACGAGCAGTACTTC; CDR3aa: CASSEGQGSGYEQYF
j_gene: TRBJ1-2; d_gene: TRBD1; abundance: few; v_gene: TRBV6-1; CDR3nt: TGTGCCAGCAGTGGGGGCAGGGGGCTCTATGGCTACACCTTC; CDR3aa: CASSGGRGLYGYTF
j_gene: TRBJ1-5; d_gene: TRBD1; abundance: -; v_gene: TRBV6-1; CDR3nt: TGTGCCAGCAGTGAGGGACAGGGGGCAAGCAATCAGCCCCAGCATTTT; CDR3aa: CASSEGQGASNQPQHF
j_gene: TRBJ2-7; d_gene: -; abundance: few; v_gene: TRBV5-1; CDR3nt: TGCGCCAGCAGAAGGGACATGAACAACGAGCAGTACTTC; CDR3aa: CASRRDMNNEQYF
j_gene: TRBJ2-1; d_gene: -; abundance: many; v_gene: TRBV29-1; CDR3nt: TGCAGCGTTACTAGATTTGGCAACAATGAGCAGTTCTTC; CDR3aa: CSVTRFGNNEQFF
j_gene: TRBJ1-2; d_gene: -; abundance: few; v_gene: TRBV30; CDR3nt: TGTGCCTGGAGTGTAGACTATCCCTATGGCTACACCTTC; CDR3aa: CAWSVDYPYGYTF
j_gene: TRBJ1-1; d_gene: -; abundance: -; v_gene: TRBV30; CDR3nt: TGTGCCTGGAGTTTGGGCGGGGGGGGTATGAACACTGAAGCTTTCTTT; CDR3aa: CAWSLGGGGMNTEAFF
j_gene: TRBJ1-2; d_gene: -; abundance: -; v_gene: TRBV28; CDR3nt: TGTGCCAGCAGTTTTCGCGGGGCAGGGAACTATGGCTACACCTTC; CDR3aa: CASSFRGAGNYGYTF
j_gene: TRBJ2-1; d_gene: TRBD1; abundance: -; v_gene: TRBV4-3; CDR3nt: TGCGCCAGCAGCCATTATGGGACAGCATCTTACAATGAGCAGTTCTTC; CDR3aa: CASSHYGTASYNEQFF
j_gene: TRBJ1-4; d_gene: TRBD1; abundance: many; v_gene: TRBV7-9; CDR3nt: TGTGCCAGCAGCTTAAGACAGGGCAATGAAAAACTGTTTTTT; CDR3aa: CASSLRQGNEKLFF
j_gene: TRBJ2-3; d_gene: -; abundance: -; v_gene: TRBV5-4; CDR3nt: TGTGCCAGCAGCTTGACGTTACTATCCACAGATACGCAGTATTTT; CDR3aa: CASSLTLLSTDTQYF
j_gene: TRBJ2-1; d_gene: TRBD2; abundance: -; v_gene: TRBV18; CDR3nt: TGTGCCAGCTCACCCAGTCTAGCGGGGAACAATGAGCAGTTCTTC; CDR3aa: CASSPSLAGNNEQFF
j_gene: TRBJ1-1; d_gene: -; abundance: few; v_gene: TRBV11-2; CDR3nt: TGTGCCAGCAGCTTAGCTATCGGGATGGACACTGAAGCTTTCTTT; CDR3aa: CASSLAIGMDTEAFF
j_gene: TRBJ1-5; d_gene: TRBD1; abundance: few; v_gene: TRBV19; CDR3nt: TGTGCCAGTAGTCTGACGACAGGGGATAGCAATCAGCCCCAGCATTTT; CDR3aa: CASSLTTGDSNQPQHF
j_gene: TRBJ1-3; d_gene: TRBD1; abundance: few; v_gene: TRBV4-3; CDR3nt: TGCGCCAGCAGCCAAGGAGGGACAGGGAGTTCCTCTGGAAACACCATATATTTT; CDR3aa: CASSQGGTGSSSGNTIYF
j_gene: TRBJ1-3; d_gene: -; abundance: -; v_gene: TRBV7-2; CDR3nt: TGTGCCAGCAGCTTAGTCGGGGCTGGAAACACCATATATTTT; CDR3aa: CASSLVGAGNTIYF
j_gene: TRBJ2-5; d_gene: TRBD1; abundance: few; v_gene: TRBV6-6; CDR3nt: TGTGCCAGCAGTCTTCGGGACAGGGCTCAAGAGACCCAGTACTTC; CDR3aa: CASSLRDRAQETQYF
j_gene: TRBJ1-4; d_gene: -; abundance: -; v_gene: TRBV7-2; CDR3nt: TGTGCCAGCAGCTTAGCTTCTACCGGTGGACTGTTTTTT; CDR3aa: CASSLASTGGLFF
j_gene: TRBJ1-6; d_gene: TRBD1; abundance: few; v_gene: TRBV10-3; CDR3nt: TGTGCCATCAAACAGGGGAGCAGCTTGGATTCACCCCTCCACTTT; CDR3aa: CAIKQGSSLDSPLHF
j_gene: TRBJ2-4; d_gene: TRBD2; abundance: many; v_gene: TRBV5-1; CDR3nt: TGCGCCAGCAGTTCACAACTAGCGGGGGTAAACATTCAGTACTTC; CDR3aa: CASSSQLAGVNIQYF
j_gene: TRBJ2-1; d_gene: TRBD2; abundance: -; v_gene: TRBV7-2; CDR3nt: TGTGCCAGCAGCTTAAATAGCGGGGGCCCCAATGAGCAGTTCTTC; CDR3aa: CASSLNSGGPNEQFF
j_gene: TRBJ2-4; d_gene: -; abundance: -; v_gene: TRBV6-6; CDR3nt: TGTGCCAGCAGTTACTCATTCGGCAGGGCCAAAAACATTCAGTACTTC; CDR3aa: CASSYSFGRAKNIQYF
j_gene: TRBJ2-2; d_gene: TRBD1; abundance: few; v_gene: TRBV5-1; CDR3nt: TGCGCCAGCAGCTTAACTCCCGGACAGGGCGACGGGGAGCTGTTTTTT; CDR3aa: CASSLTPGQGDGELFF
j_gene: TRBJ2-2; d_gene: -; abundance: -; v_gene: TRBV11-2; CDR3nt: TGTGCCAGCAGCCGACAGGGAGGTAACACCGGGGAGCTGTTTTTT; CDR3aa: CASSRQGGNTGELFF
j_gene: TRBJ2-7; d_gene: -; abundance: -; v_gene: TRBV7-2; CDR3nt: TGTGCCAGCAGCTTAGCGGCTTTCGAGCAGTACTTC; CDR3aa: CASSLAAFEQYF
j_gene: TRBJ2-5; d_gene: TRBD1; abundance: -; v_gene: TRBV18; CDR3nt: TGTGCCAGCTCACCCACAGGGGACGAGACCCAGTACTTC; CDR3aa: CASSPTGDETQYF
j_gene: TRBJ2-7; d_gene: TRBD1; abundance: -; v_gene: TRBV6-5; CDR3nt: TGTGCCAGCACGACAGGGCCCTACGAGCAGTACTTC; CDR3aa: CASTTGPYEQYF
j_gene: TRBJ2-1; d_gene: -; abundance: many; v_gene: TRBV30; CDR3nt: TGTGCCTGGAGTCCAACAGGGCGTCGCAATGAGCAGTTCTTC; CDR3aa: CAWSPTGRRNEQFF